Sequencing of this T cell receptor (beta chain) was carried out in a study of T cells in Graves' hyperthyroidism and ophthalmopathy. Study observations and caveats: With a median lead of roughly 6.2 months before onset, the model predicted ophthalmopathy.

It was RNA transcripts that yielded the amplified TCR beta CDR3 regions. The TCR CDR3 first-round RT-PCR relied on the HTBI primer set. TCRdb redid the calling of the multiplex PCR reads with MiXCR, one entry per CDR3 protein. The sample records about 250,000 distinct CDR3 sequences, roughly 20% being singletons. In the case of this clonotype: Its antigen remains unknown.

Ophthalmopathy patients all had a Clinical Activity Score of at least 3, a NOSPECS grade of at least 4 and disease under 3 months old. Uncontrolled infection, other autoimmune disease, pregnancy or lactation excluded patients. The diagnoses drew upon clinical symptoms, serum thyroxine and TRAb, thyroid ultrasound and orbital computed tomography. This clonotype was sampled from a man under 40 with Graves' ophthalmopathy. Specimen: blood.

The CDR3 DNA reads TGTGCCAGCACCCGAAGCCCCCGGACTAGCGGGAAAGAGACCCAGTACTTC. Residues: CASTRSPRTSGKETQYF. The chain joins TRBV6-1 to TRBJ2-5; 12 bases line up with TRBD2. There are 17 residues in the CDR3. J lost 3 bases, V lost 7 bases, and 12 bases had no gene match. CDR1 is MNHNS and CDR2 is SASEGT in the germline V gene.